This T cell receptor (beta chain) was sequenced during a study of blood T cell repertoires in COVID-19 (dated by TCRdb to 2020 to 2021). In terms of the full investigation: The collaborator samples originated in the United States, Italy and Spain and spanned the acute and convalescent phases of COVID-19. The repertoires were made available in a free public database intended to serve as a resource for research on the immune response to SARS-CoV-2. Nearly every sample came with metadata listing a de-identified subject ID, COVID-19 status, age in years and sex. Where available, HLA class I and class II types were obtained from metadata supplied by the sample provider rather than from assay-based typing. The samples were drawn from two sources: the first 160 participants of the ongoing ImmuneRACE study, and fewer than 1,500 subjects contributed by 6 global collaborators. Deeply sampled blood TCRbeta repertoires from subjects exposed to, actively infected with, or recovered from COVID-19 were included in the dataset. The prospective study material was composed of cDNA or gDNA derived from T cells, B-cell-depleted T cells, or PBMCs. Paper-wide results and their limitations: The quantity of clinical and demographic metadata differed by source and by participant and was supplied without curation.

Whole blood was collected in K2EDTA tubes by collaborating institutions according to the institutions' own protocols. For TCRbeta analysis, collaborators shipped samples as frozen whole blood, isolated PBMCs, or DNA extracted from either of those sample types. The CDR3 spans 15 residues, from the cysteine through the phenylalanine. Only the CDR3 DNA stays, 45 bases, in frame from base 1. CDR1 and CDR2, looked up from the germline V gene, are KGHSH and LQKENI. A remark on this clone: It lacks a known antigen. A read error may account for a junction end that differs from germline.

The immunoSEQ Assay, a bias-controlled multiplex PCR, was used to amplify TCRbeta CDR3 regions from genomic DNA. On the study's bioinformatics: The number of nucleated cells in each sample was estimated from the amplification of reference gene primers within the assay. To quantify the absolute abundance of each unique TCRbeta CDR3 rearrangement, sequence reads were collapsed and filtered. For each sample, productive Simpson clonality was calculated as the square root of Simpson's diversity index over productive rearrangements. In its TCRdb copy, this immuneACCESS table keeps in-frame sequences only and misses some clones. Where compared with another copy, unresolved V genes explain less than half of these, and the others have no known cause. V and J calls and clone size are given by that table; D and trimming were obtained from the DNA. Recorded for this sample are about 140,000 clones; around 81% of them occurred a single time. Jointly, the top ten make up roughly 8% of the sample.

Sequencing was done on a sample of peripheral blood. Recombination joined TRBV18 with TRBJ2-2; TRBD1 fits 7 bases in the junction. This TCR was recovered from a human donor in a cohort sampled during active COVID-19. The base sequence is TGTGCCAGCTCGCCACGACAGGGTGACACCGGGGAGCTGTTTTTT. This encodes CASSPRQGDTGELFF.